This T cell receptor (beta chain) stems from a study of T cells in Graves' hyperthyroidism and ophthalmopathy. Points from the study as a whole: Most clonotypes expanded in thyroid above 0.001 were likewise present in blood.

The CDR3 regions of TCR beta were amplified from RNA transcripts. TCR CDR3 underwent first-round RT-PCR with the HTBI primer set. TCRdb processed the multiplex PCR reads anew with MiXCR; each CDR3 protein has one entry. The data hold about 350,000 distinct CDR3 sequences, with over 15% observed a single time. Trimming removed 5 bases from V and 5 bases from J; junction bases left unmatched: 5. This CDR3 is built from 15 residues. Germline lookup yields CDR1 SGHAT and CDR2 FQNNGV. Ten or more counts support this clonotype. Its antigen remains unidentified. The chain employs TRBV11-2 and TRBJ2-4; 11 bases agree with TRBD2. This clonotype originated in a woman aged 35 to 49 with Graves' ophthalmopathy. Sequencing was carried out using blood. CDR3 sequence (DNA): TGTGCCAGCAGCCCGGGACTAGCGGAACAAAACATTCAGTACTTC. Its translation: CASSPGLAEQNIQYF. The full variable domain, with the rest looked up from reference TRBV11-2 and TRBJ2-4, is EAGVAQSPRYKIIEKRQSVAFWCNPISGHATLYWYQQILGQGPKLLIQFQNNGVVDDSQLPKDRFSAERLKGVDSTLKIQPAKLEDSAVYLCASSPGLAEQNIQYFGAGTRLSVL.